This is a list of T cell receptor beta chains from one sample in a study of blood T cell repertoires in COVID-19. TCRdb keeps only in-frame clones here, not all; method: immunoSEQ multiplex PCR. The sample carries fewer than 650,000 clones, roughly 89% recorded once. Sample: peripheral blood. The receptors come from a woman between 45 and 60 years old with COVID-19, enrolled during active disease. The conserved cysteine and the conserved F or W are not part of the CDR3 here. Size is omitted from some rows. Given values are once, few, many or a class for expanded clones.

TRBV13	-	TRBJ1-5	ASSLRGYSNQPQH
TRBV6-5	-	TRBJ1-3	ASGYRGSGNTIY
TRBV5-1	-	TRBJ2-3	ASSSSTGTSTDTQY
TRBV19	-	TRBJ1-5	ASSIREVLGLGQPQH
TRBV5-1	once	TRBJ1-1	ASSPDRVWTEAF
TRBV5-1	-	TRBJ2-3	ASSLEGGGAPDTQY
TRBV7-9	-	TRBJ1-2	ASSLAGGLGNYGYT
TRBV18	-	TRBJ2-1	ASSPPLAGVNEQF
TRBV6-5	-	TRBJ1-1	ASSSGQRRTEAF
TRBV6-2/TRBV6-3	-	TRBJ2-7	ASSYPGDSSYEQY
TRBV2	-	TRBJ2-2	ASSDTGFRGELF
TRBV10-2	-	TRBJ1-1	ASSRGMNTEAF
TRBV28	-	TRBJ1-3	ASSLLGGSWVSGNTIY
TRBV19	-	TRBJ1-1	ASSNPPGSSHTEAF
TRBV6-6	-	TRBJ2-7	ASSPRAGGTISFYEQY
TRBV2	-	TRBJ1-3	ASLFGNTIY
TRBV15	-	TRBJ1-1	ATSADRVGGAF
TRBV27	-	TRBJ1-5	ASSPGTSRQPQH
TRBV30	-	TRBJ1-2	AWSPGGYGYT
TRBV9	few	TRBJ1-6	ASSVGQRDSPLH
TRBV6-5	-	TRBJ2-6	ASGGWGSGANVLT
TRBV5-4	-	TRBJ1-1	ASSPLGANTEAF
TRBV29-1	many	TRBJ1-1	SVPSYRGRSLNTEAF
TRBV19	-	TRBJ1-2	ASSMENYGYT
TRBV5-5	once	TRBJ2-1	ASSEGLGAQF
TRBV7-3	-	TRBJ1-5	ASSPPRVPPREKVAQH
TRBV6-5	-	TRBJ1-6	ASSSGGSPLH
TRBV10-1	-	TRBJ1-1	ASSASRGQRTEAF
TRBV2	-	TRBJ1-5	ASSELAGVVQPQH
TRBV11-2	-	TRBJ1-1	ASSLVEQTEAF
TRBV5-1	-	TRBJ2-7	ASSLGTGEFYEQY
TRBV19	-	TRBJ2-7	ASSIMGLAGGLTSEQY
TRBV10-3	-	TRBJ1-3	AISGGGGSSGNTIY
TRBV5-4	few	TRBJ1-1	ASSFTTGNTEAF
TRBV19	-	TRBJ2-5	ASSARDFWETQY
TRBV11-2	-	TRBJ2-3	ASSLVGKIWTDTQY
TRBV2	-	TRBJ1-4	ASSAGTGREKLF
TRBV9	once	TRBJ1-5	ASSVDGDLDQPQH
TRBV7-5	-	TRBJ1-5	ARSLEGAHQPQH
TRBV2	-	TRBJ1-1	ASRTSGGTEAF
TRBV4-1	-	TRBJ1-1	ASSRAQGMNTEAF
TRBV10-2	-	TRBJ2-3	ASSVSRGVDTQY
TRBV4-1	once	TRBJ2-1	ASSQEAAGIYNEQF
TRBV7-9	-	TRBJ1-3	ASSLAGSENTIY
TRBV6-5	-	TRBJ2-2	ASSRTGGGELF
TRBV9	-	TRBJ2-3	ASSPRGAGADTQY
TRBV18	few	TRBJ1-2	ASSPPIGGDDGYT
TRBV25-1	-	TRBJ2-7	ASSGTGFSYEQY
TRBV7-2	-	TRBJ1-3	ASSATGNPGNTIY
TRBV3-1/TRBV3-2	-	TRBJ2-7	ASSDRVDEQY
TRBV20-1	-	TRBJ2-1	SASRTSGSYNEQF
TRBV30	-	TRBJ1-2	AWGGTGADGYT